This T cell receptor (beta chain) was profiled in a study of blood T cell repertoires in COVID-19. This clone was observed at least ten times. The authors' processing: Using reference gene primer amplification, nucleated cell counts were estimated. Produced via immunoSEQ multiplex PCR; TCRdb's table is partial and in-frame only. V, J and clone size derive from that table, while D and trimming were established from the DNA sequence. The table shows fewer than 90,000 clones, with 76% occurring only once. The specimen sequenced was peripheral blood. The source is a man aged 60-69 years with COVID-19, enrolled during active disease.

CDR3 nucleotides: TGTGCCAGCAGCTTAGATGAGGGATTACACACCGGGGAGCTGTTTTTT. This sequence encodes CASSLDEGLHTGELFF. The genes are TRBV7-7 and TRBJ2-2; a weak D match, TRBD2 (5 bases). CDR1 is SSHAT, CDR2 FNYEAQ, per germline (reference sequence). CDR3 length: 16 residues. Trimming pared 1 base from V and 3 bases from J, leaving 12 bases between.